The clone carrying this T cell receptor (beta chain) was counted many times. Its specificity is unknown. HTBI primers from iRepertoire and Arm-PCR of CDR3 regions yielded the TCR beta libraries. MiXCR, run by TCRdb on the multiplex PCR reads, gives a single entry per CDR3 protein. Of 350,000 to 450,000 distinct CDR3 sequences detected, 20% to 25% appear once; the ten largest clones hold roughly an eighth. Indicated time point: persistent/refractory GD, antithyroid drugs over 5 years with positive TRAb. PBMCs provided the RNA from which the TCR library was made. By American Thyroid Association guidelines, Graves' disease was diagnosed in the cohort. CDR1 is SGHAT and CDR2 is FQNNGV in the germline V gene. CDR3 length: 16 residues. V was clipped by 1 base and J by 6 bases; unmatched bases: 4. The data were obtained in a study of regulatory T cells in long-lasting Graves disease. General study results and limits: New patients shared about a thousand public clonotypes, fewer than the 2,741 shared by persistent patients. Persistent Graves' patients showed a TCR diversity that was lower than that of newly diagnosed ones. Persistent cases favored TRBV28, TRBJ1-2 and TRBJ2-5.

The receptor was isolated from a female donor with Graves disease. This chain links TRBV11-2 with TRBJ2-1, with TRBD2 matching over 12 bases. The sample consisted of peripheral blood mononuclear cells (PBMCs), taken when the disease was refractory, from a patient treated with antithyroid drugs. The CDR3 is CASSLASGRVSNEQFF. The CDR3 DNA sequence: TGTGCCAGCAGCTTAGCTAGCGGGAGGGTGAGCAATGAGCAGTTCTTC.